The clone carrying this TCR beta chain came up many times. The CDR3 is 15 residues long. Germline loops: CDR1 ENHRY, CDR2 SYGVKD. The J segment lost 7 bases and the V segment lost 4 bases, leaving 5 bases of the junction unmatched. The data are from a study of T-cell reconstitution after alpha-beta-depleted transplantation in children. Unique molecular identifiers were incorporated when the TCRbeta library was constructed. TCRdb used MiXCR to reprocess the PCR reads, holding one entry per CDR3 protein. The sample contains around 600,000 distinct CDR3 sequences, around a sixth of which appear only once.

Sequences were derived from PBMCs from the stem cell graft donor, sampled from the stem cell graft. This chain connects TRBV10-3 to TRBJ2-1; 12 bases line up with TRBD2. The source is a human donor who donated a stem cell graft to a child with acute myeloid leukemia. The DNA of the CDR3 is TGTGCCATCAGTGCCTTGACTAGCGGGGGAAATGAGCAGTTCTTC. Protein: CAISALTSGGNEQFF.